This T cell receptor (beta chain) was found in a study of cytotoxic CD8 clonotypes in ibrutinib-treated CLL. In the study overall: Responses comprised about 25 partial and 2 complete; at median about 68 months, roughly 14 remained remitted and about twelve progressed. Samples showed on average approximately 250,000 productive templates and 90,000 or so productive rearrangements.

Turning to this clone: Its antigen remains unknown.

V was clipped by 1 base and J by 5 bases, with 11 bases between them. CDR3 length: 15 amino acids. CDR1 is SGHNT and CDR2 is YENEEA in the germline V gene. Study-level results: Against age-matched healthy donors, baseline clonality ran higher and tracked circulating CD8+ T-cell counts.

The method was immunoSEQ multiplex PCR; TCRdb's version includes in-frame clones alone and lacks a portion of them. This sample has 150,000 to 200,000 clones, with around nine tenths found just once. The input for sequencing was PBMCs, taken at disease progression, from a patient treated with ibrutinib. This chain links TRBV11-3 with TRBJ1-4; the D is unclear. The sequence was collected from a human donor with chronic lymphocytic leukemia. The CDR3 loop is CASSLGGTANEKLFF. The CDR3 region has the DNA TGTGCCAGCAGCTTAGGAGGCACAGCGAATGAAAAACTGTTTTTT.